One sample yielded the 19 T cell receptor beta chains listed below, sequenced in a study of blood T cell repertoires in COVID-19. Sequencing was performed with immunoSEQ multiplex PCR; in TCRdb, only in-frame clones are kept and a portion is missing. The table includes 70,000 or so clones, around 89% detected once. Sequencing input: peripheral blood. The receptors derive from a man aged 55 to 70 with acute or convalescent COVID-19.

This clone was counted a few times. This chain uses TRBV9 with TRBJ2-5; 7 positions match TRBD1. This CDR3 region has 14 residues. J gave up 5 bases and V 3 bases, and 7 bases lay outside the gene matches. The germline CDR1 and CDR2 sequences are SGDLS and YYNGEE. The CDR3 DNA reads TGTGCCAGCAGCGGTTACAGGGGTAGGGAGACCCAGTACTTC. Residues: CASSGYRGRETQYF. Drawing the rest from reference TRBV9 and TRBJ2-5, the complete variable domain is DSGVTQTPKHLITATGQRVTLRCSPRSGDLSVYWYQQSLDQGLQFLIQYYNGEERAKGNILERFSAQQFPDLHSELNLSSLELGDSALYFCASSGYRGRETQYFGPGTRLLVL.

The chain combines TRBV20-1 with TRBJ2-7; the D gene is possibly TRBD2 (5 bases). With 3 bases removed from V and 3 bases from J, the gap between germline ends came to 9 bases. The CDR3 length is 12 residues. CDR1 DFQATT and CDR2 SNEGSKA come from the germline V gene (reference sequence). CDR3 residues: CSASGGNYEQYF. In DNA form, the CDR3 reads TGCAGTGCTAGTGGAGGCAACTACGAGCAGTACTTC.

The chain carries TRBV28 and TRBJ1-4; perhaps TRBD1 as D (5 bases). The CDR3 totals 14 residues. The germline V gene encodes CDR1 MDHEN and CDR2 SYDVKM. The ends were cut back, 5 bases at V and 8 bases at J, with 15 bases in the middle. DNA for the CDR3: TGTGCCAGCAGTATCCTTGGGACTTGGGAAAAACTGTTTTTT. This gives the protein CASSILGTWEKLFF.

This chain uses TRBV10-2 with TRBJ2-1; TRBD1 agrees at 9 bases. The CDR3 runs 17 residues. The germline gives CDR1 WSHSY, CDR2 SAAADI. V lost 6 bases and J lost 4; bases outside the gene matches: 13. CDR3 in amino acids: CASSSKDRGFLYNEQFF. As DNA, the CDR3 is TGCGCCAGCAGCTCGAAGGACAGGGGCTTCCTTTACAATGAGCAGTTCTTC.

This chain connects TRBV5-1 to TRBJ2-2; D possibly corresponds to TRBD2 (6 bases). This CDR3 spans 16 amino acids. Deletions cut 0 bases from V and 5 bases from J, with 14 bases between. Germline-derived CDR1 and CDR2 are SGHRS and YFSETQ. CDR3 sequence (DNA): TGCGCCAGCAGCTTGGCTGAGCGGGTGGATACCGGGGAGCTGTTTTTT. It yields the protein CASSLAERVDTGELFF.

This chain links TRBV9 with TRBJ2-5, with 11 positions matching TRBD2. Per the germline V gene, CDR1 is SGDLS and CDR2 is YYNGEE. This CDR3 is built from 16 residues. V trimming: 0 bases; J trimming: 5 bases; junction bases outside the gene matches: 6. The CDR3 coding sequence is TGTGCCAGCAGCGTAGCCCCTAGCGGGGGGTCGGAGACCCAGTACTTC. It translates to CASSVAPSGGSETQYF. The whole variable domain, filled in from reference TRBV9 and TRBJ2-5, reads DSGVTQTPKHLITATGQRVTLRCSPRSGDLSVYWYQQSLDQGLQFLIQYYNGEERAKGNILERFSAQQFPDLHSELNLSSLELGDSALYFCASSVAPSGGSETQYFGPGTRLLVL.

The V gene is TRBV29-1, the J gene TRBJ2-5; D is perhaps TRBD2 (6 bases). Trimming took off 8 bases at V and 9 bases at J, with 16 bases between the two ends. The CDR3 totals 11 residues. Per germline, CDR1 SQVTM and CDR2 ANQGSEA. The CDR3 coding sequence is TGCAGCACCAGGGTAGCGGAGGCCCAGTACTTC. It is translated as CSTRVAEAQYF.

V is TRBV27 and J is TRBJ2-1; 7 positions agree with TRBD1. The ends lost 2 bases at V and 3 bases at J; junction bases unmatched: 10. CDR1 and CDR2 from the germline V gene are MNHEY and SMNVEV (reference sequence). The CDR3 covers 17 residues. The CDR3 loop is CASSLKRRQGYYNEQFF. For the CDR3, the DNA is TGTGCCAGCAGTTTAAAGCGACGACAGGGATACTACAATGAGCAGTTCTTC.

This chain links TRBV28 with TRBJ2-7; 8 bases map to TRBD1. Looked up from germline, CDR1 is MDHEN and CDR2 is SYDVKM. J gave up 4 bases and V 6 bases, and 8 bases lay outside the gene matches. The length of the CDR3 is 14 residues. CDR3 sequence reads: CASSPRTGSYEQYF. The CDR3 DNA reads TGTGCCAGCAGCCCCCGGACAGGGAGTTACGAGCAGTACTTC.

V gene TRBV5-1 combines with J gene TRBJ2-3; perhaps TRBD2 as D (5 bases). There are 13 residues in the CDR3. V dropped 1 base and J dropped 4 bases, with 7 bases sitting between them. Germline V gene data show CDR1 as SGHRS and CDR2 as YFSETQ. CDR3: CASSLRGADTQYF. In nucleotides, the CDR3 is TGCGCCAGCAGCTTGCGGGGAGCAGATACGCAGTATTTT.

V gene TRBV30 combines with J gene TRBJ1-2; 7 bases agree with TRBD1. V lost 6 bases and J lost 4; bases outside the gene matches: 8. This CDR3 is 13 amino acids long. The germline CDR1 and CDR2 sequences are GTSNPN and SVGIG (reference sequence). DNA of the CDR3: TGTGCCTGCGCCAGGGACAGTCCCTATGGCTACACCTTC. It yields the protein CACARDSPYGYTF.

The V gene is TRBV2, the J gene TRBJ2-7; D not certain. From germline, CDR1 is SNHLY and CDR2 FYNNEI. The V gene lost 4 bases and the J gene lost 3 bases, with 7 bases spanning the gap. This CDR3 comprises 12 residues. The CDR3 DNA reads TGTGCCAGCAGTGCGAGGAACTACGAGCAGTACTTC. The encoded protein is CASSARNYEQYF.

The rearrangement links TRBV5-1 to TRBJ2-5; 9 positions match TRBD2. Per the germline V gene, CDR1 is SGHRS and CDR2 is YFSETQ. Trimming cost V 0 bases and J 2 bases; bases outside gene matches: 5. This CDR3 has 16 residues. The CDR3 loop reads CASSLGSGGLQETQYF. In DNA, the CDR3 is TGCGCCAGCAGCTTGGGTAGCGGGGGACTACAAGAGACCCAGTACTTC. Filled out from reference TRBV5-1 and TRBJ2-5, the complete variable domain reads KAGVTQTPRYLIKTRGQQVTLSCSPISGHRSVSWYQQTPGQGLQFLFEYFSETQRNKGNFPGRFSGRQFSNSRSEMNVSTLELGDSALYLCASSLGSGGLQETQYFGPGTRLLVL.

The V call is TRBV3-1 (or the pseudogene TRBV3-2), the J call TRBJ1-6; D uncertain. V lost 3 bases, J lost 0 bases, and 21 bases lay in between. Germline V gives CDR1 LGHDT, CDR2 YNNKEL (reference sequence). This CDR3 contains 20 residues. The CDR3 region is CASSQTRITSLSSYNSPLHF. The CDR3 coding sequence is TGTGCCAGCAGCCAGACACGCATCACTTCGTTAAGCTCCTATAATTCACCCCTCCACTTT.

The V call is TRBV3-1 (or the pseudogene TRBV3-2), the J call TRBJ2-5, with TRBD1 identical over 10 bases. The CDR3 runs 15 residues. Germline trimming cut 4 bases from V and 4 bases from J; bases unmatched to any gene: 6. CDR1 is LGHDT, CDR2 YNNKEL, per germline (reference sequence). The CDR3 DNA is TGTGCCAGCAGCCCCCGGGACAGGGGAAGAGAGACCCAGTACTTC. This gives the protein CASSPRDRGRETQYF.

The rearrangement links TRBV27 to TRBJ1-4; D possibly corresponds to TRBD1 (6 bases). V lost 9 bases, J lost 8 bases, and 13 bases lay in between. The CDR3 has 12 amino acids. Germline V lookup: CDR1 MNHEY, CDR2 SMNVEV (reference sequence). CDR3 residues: CASRGRGEKLFF. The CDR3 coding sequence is TGTGCCAGTAGGGGAAGGGGGGAAAAACTGTTTTTT.

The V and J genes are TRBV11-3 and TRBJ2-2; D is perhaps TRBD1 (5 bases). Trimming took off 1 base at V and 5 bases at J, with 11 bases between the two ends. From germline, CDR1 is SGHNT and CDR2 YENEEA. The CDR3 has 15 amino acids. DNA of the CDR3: TGTGCCAGCAGCTTAGGGACAACACAAACCGGGGAGCTGTTTTTT. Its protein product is CASSLGTTQTGELFF.

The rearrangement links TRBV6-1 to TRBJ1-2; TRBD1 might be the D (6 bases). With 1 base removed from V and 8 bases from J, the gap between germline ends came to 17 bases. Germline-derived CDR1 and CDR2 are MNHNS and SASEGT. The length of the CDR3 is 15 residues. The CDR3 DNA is TGTGCCAGCAGTGAAGGGCTCACCGTGGGACACGGCTACACCTTC. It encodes CASSEGLTVGHGYTF.

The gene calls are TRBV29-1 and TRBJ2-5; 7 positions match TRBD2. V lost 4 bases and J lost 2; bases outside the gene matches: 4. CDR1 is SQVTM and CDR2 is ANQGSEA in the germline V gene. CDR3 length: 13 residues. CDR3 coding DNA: TGCAGCGTTGGACTCGGGGGGCAAGAGACCCAGTACTTC. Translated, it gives CSVGLGGQETQYF.